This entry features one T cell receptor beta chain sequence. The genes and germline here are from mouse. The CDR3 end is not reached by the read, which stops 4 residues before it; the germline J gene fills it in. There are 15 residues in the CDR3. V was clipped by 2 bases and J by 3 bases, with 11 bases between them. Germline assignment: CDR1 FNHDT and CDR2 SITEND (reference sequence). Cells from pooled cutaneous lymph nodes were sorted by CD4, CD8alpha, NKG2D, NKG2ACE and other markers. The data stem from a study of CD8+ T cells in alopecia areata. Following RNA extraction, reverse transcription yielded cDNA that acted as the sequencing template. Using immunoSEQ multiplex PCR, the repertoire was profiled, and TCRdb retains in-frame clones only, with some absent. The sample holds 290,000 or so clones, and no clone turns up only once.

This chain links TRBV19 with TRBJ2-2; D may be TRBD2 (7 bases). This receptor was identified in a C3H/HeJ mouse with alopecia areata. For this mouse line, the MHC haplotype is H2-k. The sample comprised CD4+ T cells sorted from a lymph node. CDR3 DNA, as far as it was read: TGTGCCAGCAGTATGCTGGGGGCGGACACCGGG. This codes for CASSMLGADTG. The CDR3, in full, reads CASSMLGADTGQLYF.